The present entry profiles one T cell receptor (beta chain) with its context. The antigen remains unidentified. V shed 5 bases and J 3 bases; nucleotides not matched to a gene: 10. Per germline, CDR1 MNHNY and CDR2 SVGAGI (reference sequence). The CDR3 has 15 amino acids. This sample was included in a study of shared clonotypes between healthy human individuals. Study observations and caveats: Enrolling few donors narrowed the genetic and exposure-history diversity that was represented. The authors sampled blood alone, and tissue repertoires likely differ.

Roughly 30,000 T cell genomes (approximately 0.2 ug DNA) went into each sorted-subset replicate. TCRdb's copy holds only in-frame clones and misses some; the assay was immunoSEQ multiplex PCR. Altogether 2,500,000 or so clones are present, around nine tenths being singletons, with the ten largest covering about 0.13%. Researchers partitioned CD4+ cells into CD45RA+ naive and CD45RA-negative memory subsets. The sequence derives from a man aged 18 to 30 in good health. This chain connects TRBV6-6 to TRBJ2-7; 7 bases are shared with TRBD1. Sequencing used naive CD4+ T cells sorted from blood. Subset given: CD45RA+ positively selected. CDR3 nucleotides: TGTGCCAGCAGTCACCGACAGGGTCGCATCTACGAGCAGTACTTC. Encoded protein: CASSHRQGRIYEQYF.